This TCR beta chain derives from a study of T cell responses to AZD1222 COVID-19 vaccine. Of note for this clone: Its antigen is unidentified.

Trimming cost V 0 bases and J 8 bases, with 8 bases left between them. The CDR3 has 12 amino acids. Germline CDR1 reads SGDLS; CDR2 reads YYNGEE. Method: immunoSEQ multiplex PCR; TCRdb's copy keeps in-frame clones and lacks some. The data hold approximately 110,000 clones, with around nine tenths observed a single time. General study findings and limits: The study found vaccine-associated CD4 TCRs spanning spike, dominant at 160-218 and 743-854. Donors in the cohort were predominantly white British and more often female, and clonal diversity was possibly underestimated. Spike-specific TCR breadth and depth grew following two AZD1222 doses. No repertoire was sampled before or during the peak T cell response, only after it.

The sequences come from peripheral blood, collected on day 0 of AZD1222 vaccination. This sequence originates from an adult in good health. The chain has TRBV9 and TRBJ1-1; D may be TRBD1 (5 bases). Here the CDR3 reads CASSVVQGEAFF. The DNA for the CDR3 is TGTGCCAGCAGCGTAGTGCAGGGAGAAGCTTTCTTT. Filled out from reference TRBV9 and TRBJ1-1, the complete variable domain reads DSGVTQTPKHLITATGQRVTLRCSPRSGDLSVYWYQQSLDQGLQFLIQYYNGEERAKGNILERFSAQQFPDLHSELNLSSLELGDSALYFCASSVVQGEAFFGQGTRLTVV.